These 13 T cell receptor beta chains were all obtained from the same sample, sequenced in a study of T cell changes during pregnancy in multiple sclerosis (dated by TCRdb to the late 2010s). Preparation of the library involved the immunoSEQ multiplex PCR assay. Here the immuneACCESS table is served through TCRdb, limited to in-frame sequences with V and J called. Missing clones are a known gap in these copies; in checked studies unresolved V genes cover under half, and the rest lacks a known reason. The sample table contains tens of thousands of clones; only one count was recorded for roughly nine tenths of them. Around 1.3% of the sample is in the top ten clones. Sequences were derived from peripheral blood, sampled in the second trimester of pregnancy. These receptors were taken from a female donor in good health, enrolled as a control in a pregnancy study.

In nucleotides, the CDR3 is TGTGCCAGCAGCGTGGGGGCCGGGGACTATGGCTACACCTTC. It encodes CASSVGAGDYGYTF. This chain links TRBV9 with TRBJ1-2; tentatively, D is TRBD1 (6 bases). Trimming stripped 2 bases from V and 3 bases from J, with 11 bases between. CDR3 length: 14 residues. Per the germline V gene, CDR1 is SGDLS and CDR2 is YYNGEE.

The chain combines TRBV5-4 with TRBJ2-5; the D is unclear. The CDR3 is made up of 15 amino acids. Germline CDR1 is SGHNT and CDR2 is YYREEE (reference sequence). The V and J ends lost 3 bases and 5 bases respectively, with 17 bases between them. The chain's CDR3 is CASSSTGDVLETQYF. In nucleotides, the CDR3 is TGTGCCAGCAGCTCGACGGGTGACGTATTGGAGACCCAGTACTTC.

The gene calls are TRBV4-2 and TRBJ2-1; D possibly corresponds to TRBD2 (5 bases). CDR1 is LGHNA and CDR2 is YNFKEQ in the germline V gene. The ends were cut back, 4 bases at V and 3 bases at J, with 13 bases in the middle. The length of the CDR3 is 15 residues. In DNA, the CDR3 is TGTGCCAGCAGCCTCGGACTTATAATCTACAATGAGCAGTTCTTC. It encodes CASSLGLIIYNEQFF.

V usage is TRBV25-1 and J usage is TRBJ2-7, with TRBD1 matching over 9 bases. V gave up 5 bases and J gave up 5 bases; unmatched junction bases: 16. The CDR3 has 17 residues. The germline V gene encodes CDR1 MGHDK and CDR2 SYGVNS. CDR3 in amino acids: CASSPTPGTGFLHEQYF. Here the CDR3 DNA reads TGTGCCAGCAGTCCAACCCCCGGGACAGGGTTCCTCCACGAGCAGTACTTC.

The gene calls are TRBV28 and TRBJ1-2, with 7 nucleotides matching TRBD1. CDR1 is MDHEN and CDR2 is SYDVKM in the germline V gene. This CDR3 is 14 amino acids long. V dropped 3 bases and J dropped 8; count of bases not matched to a gene: 9. This CDR3 reads CASSLPTGIYGYTF. The CDR3 nucleotides read TGTGCCAGCAGTTTGCCGACAGGGATCTACGGCTACACCTTC.

In DNA, the CDR3 is TGTGCCAGCAGCTTAAACGTCGGTGTAAATCCAGGGGAGCTGTTTTTT. This encodes CASSLNVGVNPGELFF. The chain has TRBV7-3 and TRBJ2-2; the D is unclear. The germline V gene encodes CDR1 SGHTA and CDR2 FQGTGA. The V and J ends lost 1 base and 8 bases respectively, with 17 bases between them. This CDR3 spans 16 amino acids.

The chain links TRBV28 to TRBJ2-7; TRBD1 matches 8 bases. CDR1 is MDHEN, CDR2 SYDVKM, per germline. The CDR3 has 15 amino acids. J was trimmed by 0 bases and V by 5 bases; bases with no gene match: 6. DNA of the CDR3: TGTGCCAGCAGTCGGACAGGGCTGGGCTCCTACGAGCAGTACTTC. Its translation: CASSRTGLGSYEQYF.

The V and J genes are TRBV30 and TRBJ2-1; the match to TRBD2 covers 10 bases. This CDR3 has 14 residues. Germline CDR1 is GTSNPN and CDR2 is SVGIG (reference sequence). J lost 6 bases, V lost 2 bases, and 4 bases had no gene match. The CDR3 protein is CAWSTLAGVNEQFF. DNA for the CDR3: TGTGCCTGGAGTACTCTAGCGGGAGTCAATGAGCAGTTCTTC.

This clone was detected once. The chain uses TRBV7-3 and TRBJ2-3, with D possibly matching TRBD2 (6 bases). CDR1 is SGHTA, CDR2 FQGTGA, per germline. Trimming cost V 2 bases and J 5 bases, with 11 bases left between them. CDR3 size: 14 residues. The CDR3 bases are TGTGCCAGCAGCTTAGGTAGGGGAGGAGATACGCAGTATTTT. Translation: CASSLGRGGDTQYF.

The chain uses TRBV14 and TRBJ2-5; 7 nucleotides match TRBD1. The CDR3 has 15 amino acids. The V and J ends lost 1 base and 7 bases, in that order; junction bases with no gene match: 9. Germline-derived CDR1 and CDR2 are SGHDN and FVKESK. The CDR3 sequence: CASSQGRQGMGTQYF. For the CDR3, the DNA is TGTGCCAGCAGCCAAGGGAGACAGGGCATGGGGACCCAGTACTTC.

V is TRBV19 and J is TRBJ1-3, with D perhaps TRBD1 (5 bases). The CDR3 sequence is 14 residues long. V lost 7 bases and J lost 0, with 10 bases in between. Per the germline V gene, CDR1 is LNHDA and CDR2 is SQIVND (reference sequence). The CDR3 loop reads CASTDSHSGNTIYF. Here the CDR3 DNA reads TGTGCCAGTACTGACAGTCACTCTGGAAACACCATATATTTT. Together with reference TRBV19 and TRBJ1-3, the CDR3 gives the full variable domain: DGGITQSPKYLFRKEGQNVTLSCEQNLNHDAMYWYRQDPGQGLRLIYYSQIVNDFQKGDIAEGYSVSREKKESFPLTVTSAQKNPTAFYLCASTDSHSGNTIYFGEGSWLTVV.

This rearrangement joins TRBV19 to TRBJ1-5; D gene ambiguous. CDR3 length equals 14 residues. The V gene lost 2 bases and the J gene lost 5 bases, with 10 bases spanning the gap. The V gene's germline CDR1 is LNHDA and CDR2 SQIVND (reference sequence). CDR3 DNA: TGTGCCAGTAGTATATGGGCAACTGATCAGCCCCAGCATTTT. Protein sequence: CASSIWATDQPQHF.

This chain links TRBV7-9 with TRBJ1-1, with a tentative D call TRBD1 (5 bases). The CDR3 is 13 residues long. Germline assignment: CDR1 SEHNR and CDR2 FQNEAQ (reference sequence). Deletions cut 5 bases from V and 4 bases from J, with 11 bases between. The DNA of the CDR3 is TGTGCCAGCAGCACCCGGACAATCACTGAAGCTTTCTTT. Its translation: CASSTRTITEAFF.